The rows below give T cell receptor beta chains drawn from one sample of a study of blood T cells in healthy people across ages. A single record per CDR3 protein comes from TCRdb applying MiXCR to the 5' RACE reads. The data show about 830,000 distinct CDR3 sequences, 58% seen once. Sequencing was done on a sample of blood. All receptors come from a man in his thirties or forties in good health. CDR3s include the opening cysteine and the closing phenylalanine or tryptophan. A D gene is named only where the DNA matches it firmly. Clone size is shown for a subset of rows, as once, few, many or a class of expanded clone.

TRBD2	few	TRBV6-2/TRBV6-3	TRBJ2-1	TGTGCCAGCAGTTCACGGACTAGCGGGGGCAATGAGCAGTTCTTC	CASSSRTSGGNEQFF
TRBD2	.	TRBV20-1	TRBJ2-7	TGCAGTGCCGATAAAGGGACTAGCGGTTCAGGGTACGAGCAGTACTTC	CSADKGTSGSGYEQYF
.	.	TRBV6-2/TRBV6-3	TRBJ2-4	TGTGCCAGCAGCCCAGGGGTGACCAAAAACATTCAGTACTTC	CASSPGVTKNIQYF
.	.	TRBV7-2	TRBJ2-5	TGTGCCAGCAGCTCCCCCAGCAACGCAAGAGAGACCCAGTACTTC	CASSSPSNARETQYF
.	.	TRBV6-6	TRBJ2-7	TGTGCCAGCAGTTACATGGGGGAGGTCTACGAGCAGTACTTC	CASSYMGEVYEQYF
TRBD1	.	TRBV19	TRBJ2-7	TGTGCCAGTAGTAGACCCGGGACAGGGGTCTACGAGCAGTACTTC	CASSRPGTGVYEQYF
.	.	TRBV3-1	TRBJ2-3	TGTGCCAGCAGCCATATCACAGATACGCAGTATTTT	CASSHITDTQYF
TRBD2	.	TRBV20-1	TRBJ2-7	TGCAGTGCTAGTAGCCCTAGCGGGAGCGAGCAGTACTTC	CSASSPSGSEQYF
.	.	TRBV20-1	TRBJ2-5	TGCAGTGCTAGAATTCCGAATACACGCGGAGAGACCCAGTACTTC	CSARIPNTRGETQYF
.	few	TRBV6-6	TRBJ2-5	TGTGCCAGCAGTTACACCAGAGAGGACGAGACCCAGTACTTC	CASSYTREDETQYF
.	.	TRBV7-2	TRBJ2-5	TGTGCCTGCAGCTTAGCTGGACAGTTCCAAGAGACCCAGTACTTC	CACSLAGQFQETQYF
.	few	TRBV10-3	TRBJ2-1	TGTGCCATCCCCCATGAGCAGTTCTTC	CAIPHEQFF
.	few	TRBV7-2	TRBJ2-1	TGTGCCAGCAGCTCGCTAGCGCTAGGTTATGAGCAGTTCTTC	CASSSLALGYEQFF
TRBD1	.	TRBV27	TRBJ2-1	TGTGCCAGCAGTCCCCGAACAGACAGGGCGGAGTTCTTC	CASSPRTDRAEFF
TRBD1	.	TRBV7-2	TRBJ1-2	TGTGCCACCGATCTTTCCGGGACAGGGTTAGCATATGGCTACACCTTC	CATDLSGTGLAYGYTF
TRBD2	few	TRBV6-5	TRBJ2-5	TGTGCCAGCAGTTACGGGGGAGGGTACCAAGAGACCCAGTACTTC	CASSYGGGYQETQYF
TRBD1	.	TRBV29-1	TRBJ2-1	TGCAGCGTGGCCAGACAGGGGAACTACAATGAGCAGTTCTTC	CSVARQGNYNEQFF
.	.	TRBV9	TRBJ2-4	TGTGCCAGCAGCGTAGGCGTGCAGGGAGGCAAAAACATTCAGTACTTC	CASSVGVQGGKNIQYF